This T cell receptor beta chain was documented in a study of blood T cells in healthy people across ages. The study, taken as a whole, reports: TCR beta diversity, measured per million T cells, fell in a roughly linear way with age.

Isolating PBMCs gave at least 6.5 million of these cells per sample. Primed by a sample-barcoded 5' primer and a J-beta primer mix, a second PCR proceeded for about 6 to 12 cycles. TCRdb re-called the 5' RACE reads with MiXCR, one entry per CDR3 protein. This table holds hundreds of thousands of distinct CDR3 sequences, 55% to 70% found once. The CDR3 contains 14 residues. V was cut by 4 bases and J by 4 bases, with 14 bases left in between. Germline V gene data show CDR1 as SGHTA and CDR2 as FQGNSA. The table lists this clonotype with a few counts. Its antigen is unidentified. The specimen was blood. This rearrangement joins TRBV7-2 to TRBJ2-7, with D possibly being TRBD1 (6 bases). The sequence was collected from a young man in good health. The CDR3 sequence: CASSSTGTPYEQYF. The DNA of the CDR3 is TGTGCCAGCAGCTCGACCGGGACACCATACGAGCAGTACTTC.